Given below is one TCR beta chain in context. Antigen unknown. At one boundary the junction diverges from the germline segment, which might be a read error. The data originate from a study of T cell repertoires in cytomegalovirus infection. Study-wide context: In the study, CMV epitopes included recently identified HLA-C-restricted and well-studied HLA-B-restricted ones. Study-wide findings and caveats: CMV carriers with the relevant HLA were identified by cumulative public TCR beta family frequency. There were HLA-C-restricted CMV-specific TCR beta clonotypes dominating the ex vivo response.

MiXCR, applied by TCRdb to the reads, yields one record per CDR3 protein. The profile shows about a million distinct CDR3 sequences, approximately 33% of them singletons. This CDR3 is 14 amino acids long. CDR1 is PRHDT and CDR2 is FYEKMQ in the germline V gene (reference sequence). The sequence derives from a human donor in good health (CMV status not recorded). Some clones in this sample may be carry-over from other donors' samples. Sequenced material: cultured CD8+ T cells from PBMCs, taken from culture after CMV antigen stimulation. The V call is TRBV13, the J call TRBJ2-7, with 7 bases fitting TRBD1. The CDR3 DNA follows: TGTGCCAGCACTATAGGGGACAGAACTTACGACCAGTACTTC. Translation: CASTIGDRTYDQYF.